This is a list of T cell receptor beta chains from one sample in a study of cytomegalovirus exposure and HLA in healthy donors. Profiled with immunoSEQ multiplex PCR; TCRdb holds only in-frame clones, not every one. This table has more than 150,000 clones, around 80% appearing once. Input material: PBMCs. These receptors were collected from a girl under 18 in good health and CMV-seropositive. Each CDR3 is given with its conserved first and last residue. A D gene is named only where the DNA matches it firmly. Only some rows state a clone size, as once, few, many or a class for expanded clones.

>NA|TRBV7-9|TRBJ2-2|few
CASSLLTGGTGELFF
TGTGCCAGCAGCTTATTGACAGGTGGCACCGGGGAGCTGTTTTTT
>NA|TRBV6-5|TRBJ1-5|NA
CASSYSQNQPQHF
TGTGCCAGCAGTTACTCCCAAAATCAGCCCCAGCATTTT
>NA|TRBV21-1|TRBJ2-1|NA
CASSKDLAGGHEQFF
TGTGCCAGCAGCAAAGATCTAGCGGGAGGACATGAGCAGTTCTTC
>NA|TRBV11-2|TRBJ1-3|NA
CASSARRAGNTIYF
TGTGCCAGCAGCGCTCGCAGGGCTGGAAACACCATATATTTT
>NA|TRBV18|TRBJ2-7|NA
CASSPLADYSYEQYF
TGTGCCAGCTCACCACTGGCGGATTATTCCTACGAGCAGTACTTC
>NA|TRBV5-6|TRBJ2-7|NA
CATGVRGRFGYEQYF
TGTGCCACTGGCGTGCGCGGCCGTTTCGGTTACGAGCAGTACTTC
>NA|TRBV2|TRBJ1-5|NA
CASSGSGIDSNQPQHF
TGTGCCAGCAGCGGGTCAGGGATTGATAGCAATCAGCCCCAGCATTTT
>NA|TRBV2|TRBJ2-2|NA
CASSSRRAGTGELFF
TGTGCCAGCAGTTCCCGACGAGCGGGCACCGGGGAGCTGTTTTTT
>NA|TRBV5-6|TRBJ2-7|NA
CASSWGFFGGYEQYF
TGTGCCAGCAGCTGGGGCTTTTTCGGGGGATACGAGCAGTACTTC
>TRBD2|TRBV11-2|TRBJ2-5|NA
CASSPRTSRLYRETQYF
TGTGCCAGCAGCCCCCGGACTAGCCGGTTGTATCGGGAGACCCAGTACTTC
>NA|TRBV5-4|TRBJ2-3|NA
CASSWTPLSTDTQYF
TGTGCCAGCAGCTGGACACCTTTAAGCACAGATACGCAGTATTTT
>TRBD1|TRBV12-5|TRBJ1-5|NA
CASGPGQGNQPQHF
TGTGCTAGTGGGCCGGGACAGGGCAATCAGCCCCAGCATTTT
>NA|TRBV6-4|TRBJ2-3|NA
CASSGTNTDTQYF
TGTGCCAGCAGTGGGACAAACACAGATACGCAGTATTTT
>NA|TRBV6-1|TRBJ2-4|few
CASSENGLAAKNIQYF
TGTGCCAGCAGTGAAAATGGCCTAGCGGCCAAAAACATTCAGTACTTC
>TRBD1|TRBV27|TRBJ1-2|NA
CASSFLRGLDGWGYTF
TGTGCCAGCAGTTTCCTCAGGGGGCTCGATGGATGGGGCTACACCTTC
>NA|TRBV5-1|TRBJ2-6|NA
CASSEQDSGANVLTF
TGCGCCAGCAGCGAACAAGACTCTGGGGCCAACGTCCTGACTTTC
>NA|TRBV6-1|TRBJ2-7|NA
CASSPRRGAYEQYF
TGTGCCAGCAGTCCTCGCAGGGGGGCCTACGAGCAGTACTTC
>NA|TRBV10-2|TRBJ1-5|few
CASKSTGTKNNNQPQHF
TGCGCCAGCAAATCAACAGGGACTAAAAACAACAATCAGCCCCAGCATTTT
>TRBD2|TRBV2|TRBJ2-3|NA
CASRQGLAGVTQYF
TGTGCCAGCAGGCAGGGACTAGCGGGGGTTACGCAGTATTTT
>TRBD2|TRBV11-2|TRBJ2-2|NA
CASSLESGRASGELFF
TGTGCCAGCAGCTTAGAATCCGGGAGGGCCAGCGGGGAGCTGTTTTTT
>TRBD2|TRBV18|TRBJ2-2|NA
CASSPQLAGFTGELFF
TGTGCCAGCTCACCACAACTAGCGGGATTCACCGGGGAGCTGTTTTTT
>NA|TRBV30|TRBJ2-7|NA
CAWSVRWTTYEQYF
TGTGCCTGGAGTGTACGGTGGACAACCTACGAGCAGTACTTC
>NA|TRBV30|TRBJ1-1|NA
CAWSLTINTEAFF
TGTGCCTGGAGTCTAACCATCAACACTGAAGCTTTCTTT
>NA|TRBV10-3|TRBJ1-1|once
CAISEGRGNTEAFF
TGTGCCATCAGTGAAGGGAGGGGGAACACTGAAGCTTTCTTT
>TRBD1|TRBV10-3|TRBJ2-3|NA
CAITIRTGPTDTQYF
TGTGCCATCACTATCAGGACAGGGCCCACAGATACGCAGTATTTT
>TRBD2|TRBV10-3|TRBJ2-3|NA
CAITKGTSGDNTQYF
TGTGCCATCACCAAGGGGACTAGCGGGGACAATACGCAGTATTTT
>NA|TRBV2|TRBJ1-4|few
CAAHSRNEKLFF
TGTGCCGCGCATTCTAGGAATGAAAAACTGTTTTTT
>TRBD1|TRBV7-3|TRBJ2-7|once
CASSLDRGGEQYF
TGTGCCAGCAGCTTAGACAGGGGAGGAGAGCAGTACTTC
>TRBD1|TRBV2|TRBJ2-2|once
CASIFDRGSGELFF
TGTGCCAGCATATTTGACAGGGGTAGCGGGGAGCTGTTTTTT
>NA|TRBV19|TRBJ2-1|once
CASGPDAGRFRVDEQFF
TGTGCCAGTGGGCCCGACGCGGGTAGGTTTCGAGTCGATGAGCAGTTCTTC
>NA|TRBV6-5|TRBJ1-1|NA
CASSSRGNTEAFF
TGTGCCAGCAGTTCCCGGGGGAACACTGAAGCTTTCTTT
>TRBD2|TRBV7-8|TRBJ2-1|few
CASSSPSGGYNEQFF
TGTGCCAGCAGCTCCCCTAGCGGGGGTTACAATGAGCAGTTCTTC
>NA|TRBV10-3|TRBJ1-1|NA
CAISAGSLDSMNTEAFF
TGTGCCATCAGTGCCGGCTCATTGGACAGCATGAACACTGAAGCTTTCTTT
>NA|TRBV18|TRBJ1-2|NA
CASSPAANYGYTF
TGTGCCAGCTCACCCGCAGCTAACTATGGCTACACCTTC
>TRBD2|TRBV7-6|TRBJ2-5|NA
CASSYGLARETQYF
TGTGCCAGCAGCTACGGACTAGCACGAGAGACCCAGTACTTC
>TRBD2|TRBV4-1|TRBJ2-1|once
CASNEAGEGYNEQFF
TGCGCCAGTAACGAGGCGGGAGAAGGGTACAATGAGCAGTTCTTC
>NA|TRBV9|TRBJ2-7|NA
CASSVGGGPAHEQYF
TGTGCCAGCAGCGTGGGAGGGGGTCCAGCCCACGAGCAGTACTTC
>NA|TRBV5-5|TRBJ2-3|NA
CASSLNPGTDTQYF
TGTGCCAGCAGCTTGAATCCGGGCACAGATACGCAGTATTTT
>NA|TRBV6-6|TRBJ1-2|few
CASSMPRGRLNYGYTF
TGTGCCAGCAGTATGCCTCGAGGGCGGCTTAACTATGGCTACACCTTC
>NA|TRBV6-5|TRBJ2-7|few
CASSFQTDSYEQYF
TGTGCCAGCAGTTTCCAGACAGATTCCTACGAGCAGTACTTC
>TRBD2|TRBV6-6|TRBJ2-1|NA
CASSYLTSGRADEQFF
TGTGCCAGCAGTTACCTGACTAGCGGGAGAGCGGATGAGCAGTTCTTC
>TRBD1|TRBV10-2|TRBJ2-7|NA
CASSDRDREYEQYF
TGCGCCAGCAGCGACCGGGACAGGGAATACGAGCAGTACTTC
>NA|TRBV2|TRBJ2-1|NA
CASSENGYNEQFF
TGTGCCAGCAGTGAGAACGGCTACAATGAGCAGTTCTTC
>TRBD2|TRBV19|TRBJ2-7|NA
CASSIRGSSYEQYF
TGTGCCAGTAGTATACGCGGGAGTTCCTACGAGCAGTACTTC